The rows below give T cell receptor beta chains drawn from one sample of a study of T-cell reconstitution after alpha-beta-depleted transplantation in children. TCRdb reanalysed the PCR reads using MiXCR and keeps one entry per CDR3 protein. The table shows hundreds of thousands of distinct CDR3 sequences, with less than 15% occurring only once. The specimen comprised PBMCs, sampled before TCRalphabeta/CD19-depleted stem cell transplant. The receptor set was obtained from a girl aged 2 to 10 with congenital amegakaryocytic thrombocytopenia, due to receive a stem cell transplant. Both conserved end residues are part of each CDR3. Each record gives: J gene, clone size, V gene, D gene, CDR3 protein, CDR3 DNA. The D gene is left open where the match is weak. Where a row states a size, it is once, few, many or the class of an expanded clone; other rows omit it.

>TRBJ2-5|many|TRBV25-1|NA
CASSELGTQYF
TGTGCCAGCAGTGAATTGGGGACCCAGTACTTC
>TRBJ2-7|many|TRBV20-1|NA
CSARKAASYEQYF
TGCAGTGCTAGAAAGGCAGCCTCCTACGAGCAGTACTTC
>TRBJ2-7|many|TRBV10-3|NA
CAISDEESGSSYEQYF
TGTGCCATCAGTGACGAAGAGTCCGGTAGCTCCTACGAGCAGTACTTC
>TRBJ2-2|NA|TRBV2|NA
CASTGAGGELFF
TGTGCCAGCACCGGGGCCGGCGGGGAGCTGTTTTTT
>TRBJ2-7|few|TRBV28|TRBD2
CASSPTAGDEQYF
TGTGCCAGCAGTCCCACAGCGGGGGACGAGCAGTACTTC
>TRBJ2-1|NA|TRBV7-9|NA
CASSLNAGEYWNEQFF
TGTGCCAGCAGCTTAAATGCAGGGGAGTACTGGAATGAGCAGTTCTTC
>TRBJ2-1|many|TRBV7-9|NA
CASRLGNEQFF
TGTGCCAGCAGGTTAGGGAATGAGCAGTTCTTC
>TRBJ2-3|NA|TRBV10-2|NA
CASKPGTTDTQYF
TGCGCCAGCAAACCCGGGACCACAGATACGCAGTATTTT
>TRBJ2-5|few|TRBV5-1|NA
CASSEPGTEQETQYF
TGCGCCAGCAGCGAACCCGGGACCGAACAAGAGACCCAGTACTTC
>TRBJ2-2|few|TRBV2|TRBD2
CASVRLTSGGGTGELFF
TGTGCCAGCGTCCGACTAACTAGCGGAGGGGGGACCGGGGAGCTGTTTTTT
>TRBJ1-2|many|TRBV5-6|NA
CASSSPGPNYGYTF
TGTGCCAGCAGCTCCCCCGGGCCTAACTATGGCTACACCTTC
>TRBJ2-1|many|TRBV24-1|TRBD2
CATSDLKTSGSTDEQFF
TGTGCCACCAGTGATTTAAAGACTAGCGGGAGTACAGATGAGCAGTTCTTC
>TRBJ1-3|few|TRBV5-1|TRBD1
CASSLSGQGATPHF
TGCGCCAGCAGCTTGTCGGGGCAGGGGGCCACTCCCCATTTT
>TRBJ2-7|NA|TRBV12-3/TRBV12-4|TRBD1
CASRAQGQTYEQYF
TGTGCCAGCAGGGCACAGGGGCAAACCTACGAGCAGTACTTC
>TRBJ2-2|NA|TRBV5-1|TRBD1
CASSMGQDTGELFF
TGCGCCAGCAGCATGGGACAGGACACCGGGGAGCTGTTTTTT
>TRBJ2-1|NA|TRBV27|NA
CASSLDGPLINEQFF
TGTGCCAGCAGTTTAGACGGACCCTTGATTAATGAGCAGTTCTTC
>TRBJ2-7|NA|TRBV28|NA
CASSPGAGMIYEQYF
TGTGCCAGCAGTCCAGGGGCGGGGATGATCTACGAGCAGTACTTC
>TRBJ2-7|NA|TRBV7-9|NA
CASSLGGGQDEQYF
TGTGCCAGCAGCTTAGGAGGAGGTCAGGACGAGCAGTACTTC
>TRBJ1-2|NA|TRBV3-1|NA
CASSQVPRVPLLRGYTF
TGTGCCAGCAGCCAAGTACCCAGGGTCCCCCTCCTACGAGGCTACACCTTC
>TRBJ2-3|many|TRBV20-1|TRBD2
CSARGPGTSGRDTQYF
TGCAGTGCTAGGGGCCCCGGGACTAGCGGTCGGGATACGCAGTATTTT
>TRBJ2-7|NA|TRBV4-1|TRBD2
CASSLLAGGQTYEQYF
TGCGCCAGCAGCCTCCTAGCGGGAGGGCAAACCTACGAGCAGTACTTC
>TRBJ2-1|few|TRBV20-1|NA
CRPRAIEGETEQFF
TGCAGACCACGAGCCATAGAGGGGGAGACTGAGCAGTTCTTC
>TRBJ2-7|many|TRBV20-1|NA
CSARDDPFGEQYF
TGCAGTGCTAGAGACGACCCGTTTGGCGAGCAGTACTTC
>TRBJ1-1|NA|TRBV29-1|NA
CSAATNTEAFF
TGCAGCGCCGCTACGAACACTGAAGCTTTCTTT
>TRBJ2-5|many|TRBV20-1|NA
CSLLDPWTDQETQYF
TGCAGCCTGTTGGATCCGTGGACCGACCAAGAGACCCAGTACTTC